Shown below are 14 T cell receptor beta chains from a single sample sequenced in a study of T cells after yellow fever vaccination. Each CDR3 protein gets one entry after TCRdb re-called the 5' RACE reads with MiXCR. Of more than 450,000 distinct CDR3 sequences in the sample, just over 20% were seen once. Specimen: PBMCs, collected around 3 weeks after the first yellow fever vaccination. The receptor set was obtained from a man aged 18 to 35 who received the YFV17D yellow fever vaccine.

The sample holds a few counts of this clonotype. The chain employs TRBV7-2 and TRBJ2-5, with D hard to call. V lost 8 bases, J lost 0 bases, and 10 bases lay in between. Germline V lookup: CDR1 SGHTA, CDR2 FQGNSA. The CDR3 length is 13 residues. CDR3 protein: CASEEGNQETQYF. CDR3 bases: TGTGCCAGCGAAGAAGGGAACCAAGAGACCCAGTACTTC.

This clonotype was observed a few times. CDR3 nucleotide sequence: TGTGCCAGCAACCGTTTAGAGACCCAGTACTTC. This gives the protein CASNRLETQYF. This rearrangement joins TRBV7-9 to TRBJ2-5; no reliable D call. Germline V gives CDR1 SEHNR, CDR2 FQNEAQ (reference sequence). The CDR3 contains 11 residues. Trimming removed 7 bases at V and 4 bases at J, with 7 bases between.

This clonotype was recorded a few times. The rearrangement uses TRBV18 and TRBJ2-6; TRBD2 is a possible D gene (5 bases). Per germline, CDR1 KGHSH and CDR2 LQKENI. The ends were cut back, 3 bases at V and 3 bases at J, with 9 bases in the middle. The CDR3 spans 15 residues. The CDR3 region is CASSPAGDGANVLTF. CDR3 sequence (DNA): TGTGCCAGCTCACCGGCGGGTGATGGGGCCAACGTCCTGACTTTC.

This clonotype has just a few counts. The chain links TRBV5-1 to TRBJ2-7, with TRBD1 matching over 9 bases. This CDR3 comprises 17 residues. J lost 5 bases, V lost 0 bases, and 12 bases had no gene match. Per the germline V gene, CDR1 is SGHRS and CDR2 is YFSETQ. The CDR3 loop is CASSLACSGQGINEQYV. In DNA, the CDR3 is TGCGCCAGCAGCTTGGCGTGTTCAGGACAGGGGATTAACGAGCAGTACGTC.

The J gene is TRBJ2-4, the V gene TRBV20-1, with 10 nucleotides matching TRBD2. CDR1 and CDR2 (germline): DFQATT, SNEGSKA (reference sequence). CDR3 length: 12 residues. Trimming at V came to 0 bases and at J to 13 bases, leaving 3 bases not matched to a gene. This CDR3 is CSARDGLAEQYF. In DNA, the CDR3 is TGCAGTGCTAGAGACGGACTAGCGGAACAGTACTTC.

This sequence joins TRBV6-1 and TRBJ2-7, with TRBD2 matching over 8 bases. This CDR3 comprises 15 residues. Germline V gene data show CDR1 as MNHNS and CDR2 as SASEGT. V lost 5 bases, J lost 0 bases, and 6 bases stayed unmatched. The CDR3 reads CASSTNSGSSYEQYF. For the CDR3, the DNA is TGTGCCAGCAGTACGAACAGCGGGAGCTCCTACGAGCAGTACTTC.

This clonotype was picked up a small number of times. V is TRBV10-3 and J is TRBJ1-1; 9 bases map to TRBD1. This CDR3 spans 15 amino acids. Unmatched junction bases numbered 10, after V lost 10 bases and J lost 1 base. CDR1 is ENHRY, CDR2 SYGVKD, per germline. The CDR3 region has the DNA TGTGCCAGTCCCAGGGACAGGGACCAGAACACTGAAGCTTTCTTT. This codes for CASPRDRDQNTEAFF.

This clonotype was observed many times. The V and J genes are TRBV5-1 and TRBJ2-5, with 7 nucleotides matching TRBD1. The length of the CDR3 is 14 residues. V was pared by 5 bases and J by 1 base, with 5 bases of the junction left unmatched. Germline lookup yields CDR1 SGHRS and CDR2 YFSETQ. CDR3 loop: CASRPGQLQETQYF. CDR3 in DNA: TGCGCCAGCAGACCGGGACAGCTCCAAGAGACCCAGTACTTC.

This clonotype was counted many times. The CDR3 nucleotides are TGCGCCAGCAGCCCCGACCCAGGTCCTAATCAGCCCCAGCATTTT. The encoded protein is CASSPDPGPNQPQHF. The V gene is TRBV5-1, the J gene TRBJ1-5; D call uncertain. The CDR3 length is 15 residues. Per the germline V gene, CDR1 is SGHRS and CDR2 is YFSETQ. Trimming left V 4 bases short and J 4 bases short, with 15 bases between.

This clonotype was detected a few times. The chain is built from TRBV5-5 and TRBJ2-1, with 9 bases matching TRBD2. The CDR3 consists of 17 residues. Germline V CDR1 and CDR2: SGHKS, YYEKEE (reference sequence). J gave up 9 bases and V 2 bases, and 15 bases lay outside the gene matches. CDR3 DNA sequence: TGTGCCAGCAGCTTAGGTATAGCGGGGGCCTCTCTCGCTGAGCAGTTCTTC. Its protein is CASSLGIAGASLAEQFF.

The J gene is TRBJ1-3, the V gene TRBV7-2; D is unclear. V shed 1 base and J shed 0 bases, with 10 bases lying between them. This CDR3 is built from 16 residues. CDR1 SGHTA and CDR2 FQGNSA come from the germline V gene. DNA for the CDR3: TGTGCCAGCAGCTTAGTCCCGGGTAGCTCTGGAAACACCATATATTTT. This gives the protein CASSLVPGSSGNTIYF.

J is TRBJ2-2 and V is TRBV12-3 or TRBV12-4; no firm D call. V was cut by 3 bases and J by 4 bases, with 12 bases left in between. The CDR3 has 15 residues. The CDR3 nucleotides are TGTGCCAGCAGTTTCTATCCGCTGGGCACCGGGGAGCTGTTTTTT. Its translation is CASSFYPLGTGELFF.

This clonotype was seen a few times. This rearrangement joins TRBV7-2 to TRBJ2-2; no clear D gene. Per germline, CDR1 SGHTA and CDR2 FQGNSA. V was shortened by 3 bases and J by 1 base, with 9 bases between the two germline ends. The CDR3 covers 15 residues. DNA for the CDR3: TGTGCCAGCAGCTTTGCACCAGTGAACACCGGGGAGCTGTTTTTT. Translation: CASSFAPVNTGELFF.

The chain recombines TRBV27 with TRBJ2-7; no firm D call. This CDR3 is 14 amino acids long. Trimming took 5 bases from V and 1 from J, leaving 12 bases between them. Germline CDR1 is MNHEY and CDR2 is SMNVEV (reference sequence). The CDR3 sequence is CASSTSWSSYEQYF. CDR3 sequence (DNA): TGTGCCAGCAGTACCTCATGGTCATCCTACGAGCAGTACTTC.